This TCR beta chain is from a study of T cells in localized non-small cell lung cancer. Overall study results and limits: For the top 100 tumor clones, a median about 56 also appeared in adjacent lung. Uninvolved adjacent lung had the highest recorded T cell clonality, with tumor below it.

On this clone: Its target is unknown.

Profiling relied on immunoSEQ multiplex PCR, and the TCRdb table lists in-frame clones only, not all of them. This sample has about 510 clones, with 15% to 18% found just once. Germline V gene data show CDR1 as WSHSY and CDR2 as SAAADI. Trimming removed 8 bases from V and 2 bases from J, with 9 bases in between. The CDR3 sequence is 12 residues long. The sequenced sample was lung tumor tissue, obtained before any cancer treatment. This clonotype was obtained from a man aged 35 to 69 with stage III squamous cell lung carcinoma. The rearrangement joins TRBV10-2 to TRBJ2-5; D gene uncertain. The CDR3 sequence is CASGTRQETQYF. In nucleotides, the CDR3 is TGCGCCAGCGGTACAAGGCAAGAGACCCAGTACTTC.